These T cell receptor beta chains were read from a single sample in a study of blood T cell repertoires in COVID-19. TCRdb's copy holds only in-frame clones and misses some; the assay was immunoSEQ multiplex PCR. The sample shows 300,000 to 350,000 clones, over 70% of them seen only once. The sequenced sample consisted of peripheral blood. The receptors originated from a woman in her 50s with COVID-19, enrolled during active disease. CDR3s include the opening cysteine and the closing phenylalanine or tryptophan. The D gene is left open where the match is weak. Clone size appears in some rows only: once, few, many, or a class for an expanded clone.

j_call v_call d_call clone_size cdr3_nt cdr3_aa
TRBJ1-1 TRBV19 NA NA TGTGCCAGTAGGATGGTCGTGTCCGTTCGGGGATTGAACACTGAAGCTTTCTTT CASRMVVSVRGLNTEAFF
TRBJ2-1 TRBV7-2 NA NA TGTGCCAGCAAGATACCTTCCGCAGGGGTGGGTCTGAGCGATGAGCAGTTCTTC CASKIPSAGVGLSDEQFF
TRBJ2-7 TRBV21-1 NA few TGTGCCAGCAGCATACGGACTTGGGGGGGGCCCGCCTACGAGCAGTACTTC CASSIRTWGGPAYEQYF
TRBJ2-3 TRBV5-4 TRBD2 NA TGTGCCAGCAGCTCGTCTAGCGGGAGTAGAGTAGCAGATACGCAGTATTTT CASSSSSGSRVADTQYF
TRBJ2-2 TRBV27 NA NA TGTGCCAGCAGTTTATCGCGGAGCGCGAACACCGGGGAGCTGTTTTTT CASSLSRSANTGELFF
TRBJ2-1 TRBV5-1 TRBD1 few TGCGCCAGCAGTTTGGGACAGAGTTACAATGAGCAGTTCTTC CASSLGQSYNEQFF
TRBJ2-1 TRBV19 TRBD2 NA TGTGCCAGTAGTATCGGGACTAGCGGGACCAATGAGCAGTTCTTC CASSIGTSGTNEQFF
TRBJ2-2 TRBV9 NA NA TGTGCCAGCAGCCCCCAAATGACCGGGGAGCTGTTTTTT CASSPQMTGELFF
TRBJ2-1 TRBV4-1 TRBD2 NA TGCGCCAGCAGCCAAGATGGGACTAGCGGAGCTTACAATGAGCAGTTCTTC CASSQDGTSGAYNEQFF
TRBJ1-2 TRBV6-5 NA NA TGTGCCAGCAGTTACCAAGGGAGGAGGAACTATGGCTACACCTTC CASSYQGRRNYGYTF
TRBJ1-1 TRBV6-2/TRBV6-3 TRBD1 NA TGTGCCAGCAGCCGCAACAGGGGATTAAAGAACACTGAAGCTTTCTTT CASSRNRGLKNTEAFF
TRBJ2-3 TRBV5-5 TRBD1 NA TGTGCCAGCAGCCCGCAGGGGGCAAGTGGTGATACGCAGTATTTT CASSPQGASGDTQYF
TRBJ2-1 TRBV20-1 TRBD2 once TGCAGTGCTAGTCATAGCGGGAAGGTTTACAATGAGCAGTTCTTC CSASHSGKVYNEQFF
TRBJ2-3 TRBV24-1 TRBD2 NA TGTGCCACCAGTGGAAGATGGGCTAGCGGAAGCACAGATACGCAGTATTTT CATSGRWASGSTDTQYF
TRBJ2-2 TRBV2 TRBD1 NA TGTGCCAGCCTGGAACAGGGGGCCGGGGAGCTGTTTTTT CASLEQGAGELFF
TRBJ2-7 TRBV18 NA NA TGTGCCAGCTCACCGAGAAATGGACTAGGGGGGCATTACGAGCAGTACTTC CASSPRNGLGGHYEQYF
TRBJ2-2 TRBV27 NA NA TGTGCCAGCAGTTTTTTAGAGATCCCCGGGGAGCTGTTTTTT CASSFLEIPGELFF
TRBJ2-2 TRBV2 TRBD2 few TGTGCCAGCAGTGGGCGTCTTCCGGGACTAGCGGGAGCCGCGAACACCGGGGAGCTGTTTTTT CASSGRLPGLAGAANTGELFF
TRBJ2-1 TRBV2 TRBD1 NA TGTGCCAACAAACGGGACAGGACCTACAATGAGCAGTTCTTC CANKRDRTYNEQFF
TRBJ2-2 TRBV29-1 TRBD1 NA TGCAGCGTTGACAGGGGGCTTGGGGCCGGGGAGCTGTTTTTT CSVDRGLGAGELFF
TRBJ2-2 TRBV20-1 TRBD1 NA TGCAGTGCTAGTGACAGGGAATTTCCGAACACCGGGGAGCTGTTTTTT CSASDREFPNTGELFF
TRBJ1-2 TRBV7-9 NA once TGTGCCAGCAGCTTAAGGGGGTCTCAAGCTAACTATGGCTACACCTTC CASSLRGSQANYGYTF
TRBJ1-1 TRBV7-2 NA NA TGTGCCAGCAGCCTCCTTCTGGGGGGGAACACTGAAGCTTTCTTT CASSLLLGGNTEAFF
TRBJ2-1 TRBV5-1 NA few TGCGCCAGCAGCCCACCCAAGGGCGAAAGGGGCGCATTTGAGCAGTTCTTC CASSPPKGERGAFEQFF
TRBJ2-7 TRBV7-9 TRBD1 NA TGTGCCAGCAGCTCGACAGGGGGCTTTATCGAGGAGCAGTACTTC CASSSTGGFIEEQYF
TRBJ1-1 TRBV27 NA NA TGTGCCAGCAGGGGGGGAGGCACTGAAGCTTTCTTT CASRGGGTEAFF
TRBJ2-5 TRBV6-1 NA NA TGTGCCAGCAGTGAATTGTGGGGACTTCAAGAGACCCAGTACTTC CASSELWGLQETQYF
TRBJ1-2 TRBV20-1 TRBD1 NA TGCAGTGCTAGTCAAGGATACAGGGGTAACTATGGCTACACCTTC CSASQGYRGNYGYTF
TRBJ1-5 TRBV27 NA NA TGTGCCAGCAGTTTAGCAGGGTCTAGCAATCAGCCCCAGCATTTT CASSLAGSSNQPQHF
TRBJ2-2 TRBV27 TRBD1 NA TGTGCCAGCAGCAAGGACAGGGGGCCTGGGGAGCTGTTTTTT CASSKDRGPGELFF
TRBJ2-3 TRBV5-4 NA NA TGTGCCAGCAGCTTGGAGCCTATATATACGCAGTATTTT CASSLEPIYTQYF
TRBJ2-1 TRBV3-1/TRBV3-2 TRBD2 NA TGTGCCAGCAGCCAAGATCCGGCGGGACTAGCGGGAGTTGAGCAGTTCTTC CASSQDPAGLAGVEQFF
TRBJ1-1 TRBV12-3/TRBV12-4 NA few TGTGCCAGCAGTTTGAGAGTCCTGACTGAAGCTTTCTTT CASSLRVLTEAFF
TRBJ1-2 TRBV5-1 TRBD1 once TGCGCCAGCGCGGGGACAGCAAAAGGCTACACCTTC CASAGTAKGYTF
TRBJ1-4 TRBV30 NA medium-sized TGTGCCTGGAGTGACCCAGTTTGGTCACGAGGAAAACTGTTTTTT CAWSDPVWSRGKLFF
TRBJ1-2 TRBV11-3 NA NA TGTGCCAGCAGCAATAAAAACTATGGCTACACCTTC CASSNKNYGYTF
TRBJ1-2 TRBV28 NA NA TGTGCCAGCAGGAGTTTATCAGCGGGCTACACCTTC CASRSLSAGYTF
TRBJ2-1 TRBV6-4 TRBD2 NA TGTGCCAGCAGTGACGGGGGAGTAGCGGGAGGGGAATCCTACAATGAGCAGTTCTTC CASSDGGVAGGESYNEQFF
TRBJ2-1 TRBV24-1 NA NA TGTGCCACCAGTGATTCGTTAGCAAACTCCTACAATGAGCAGTTCTTC CATSDSLANSYNEQFF
TRBJ2-6 TRBV30 TRBD2 NA TGTGCCTGGACGGGAGGGCCAAGCTCTGGGGCCAACGTCCTGACTTTC CAWTGGPSSGANVLTF
TRBJ1-3 TRBV2 NA few TGTGCCAGCAGTGAAAGGCAGGGGCGACTTGTTCGGAACACCATATATTTT CASSERQGRLVRNTIYF
TRBJ1-6 TRBV5-1 NA NA TGCGCCAGCAGAGGGGCCCGATGGGACTATAATTCACCCCTCCACTTT CASRGARWDYNSPLHF
TRBJ1-2 TRBV18 TRBD1 NA TGTGCCAGCTCACCCTTACAGGGGGTCAATGGCTACACCTTC CASSPLQGVNGYTF
TRBJ1-5 TRBV5-4 NA NA TGTGCCAGCAGCTTGGAAGGGGGGGATCAGCCCCAGCATTTT CASSLEGGDQPQHF
TRBJ2-7 TRBV5-1 NA NA TGCGCCAGCAGCTTGGCAAACCCCTCACGGGACAAAACCTCCTACGAGCAGTACTTC CASSLANPSRDKTSYEQYF
TRBJ1-6 TRBV13 TRBD1 few TGTGCCAGCAGCTTAGCAGGGGGCAAGAATTCACCCCTCCACTTT CASSLAGGKNSPLHF
TRBJ1-3 TRBV19 TRBD1 NA TGTGCCAGTAGTGCCTTAAACAGGGGTAATGGAAACACCATATATTTT CASSALNRGNGNTIYF
TRBJ1-3 TRBV28 NA NA TGTGCCAGCAGTTTTGGCAGGGGAAACACCATATATTTT CASSFGRGNTIYF